A single sample gave rise to the 25 T cell receptor beta chains below, sequenced in a study of blood T cell repertoires in COVID-19. Clones were sequenced by immunoSEQ multiplex PCR, and TCRdb holds only the in-frame ones, with some missing. This sample carries a few hundred thousand clones, nearly 90% of them seen once, and the ten largest clones take 1.5% to 2%. The sample consisted of PBMCs or T cells enriched from blood (not recorded which). These receptors came from a woman between 25 and 40 years old who had recovered from COVID-19.

This chain joins TRBV29-1 and TRBJ2-7; D possibly corresponds to TRBD1 (5 bases). This CDR3 has 13 residues. The V and J ends lost 5 bases and 3 bases respectively, with 14 bases between them. Germline values: CDR1 SQVTM, CDR2 ANQGSEA. CDR3 amino acids: CSVKGAGYYEQYF. In nucleotides, the CDR3 is TGCAGCGTTAAAGGGGCCGGATACTACGAGCAGTACTTC.

On this clone itself: A junction boundary mismatches the germline segment, possibly from a read error. V is TRBV7-3 and J is TRBJ1-2; 10 nucleotides align to TRBD1. Germline CDR1 and CDR2: SGHTA and FQGTGA. The CDR3 runs to 16 residues. The CDR3 nucleotides are TGTGCCAGCAGCTTAATGCCCCCGACAGGGGGCTCTATACTGAACTTC. It specifies CASSLMPPTGGSILNF.

The V call is TRBV30, the J call TRBJ2-7; the match to TRBD1 covers 9 bases. From germline, CDR1 is GTSNPN and CDR2 SVGIG (reference sequence). With 5 bases clipped from V and 1 base from J, the junction kept 6 bases outside the gene matches. The CDR3 is 14 residues long. CDR3 bases: TGTGCCTGGGCCACCGGGACAGGGTCCTACGAGCAGTACTTC. It is translated as CAWATGTGSYEQYF.

This chain connects TRBV6-2 or TRBV6-3 to TRBJ2-7; 9 bases are shared with TRBD2. Germline CDR1 is MNHEY and CDR2 is SVGEGT. This CDR3 comprises 16 residues. The ends lost 0 bases at V and 3 bases at J; junction bases unmatched: 6. The CDR3 bases are TGTGCCAGCAGTTACTCGATTGAACTAGCGGGCTACGAGCAGTACTTC. It is translated as CASSYSIELAGYEQYF.

V gene TRBV6-5 combines with J gene TRBJ2-7; 7 bases fit TRBD1. V gave up 6 bases and J gave up 9 bases; unmatched junction bases: 17. Germline V gene sequence: CDR1 MNHEY, CDR2 SVGAGI. This CDR3 is 15 amino acids long. Here the CDR3 reads CASRSADRATWGQYF. The CDR3 DNA follows: TGTGCCAGCAGGAGTGCCGACAGGGCGACTTGGGGGCAGTACTTC.

This chain links TRBV5-4 with TRBJ2-7; 8 bases map to TRBD2. The CDR3 contains 16 residues. V shed 0 bases and J 4 bases; nucleotides not matched to a gene: 9. Germline CDR1 is SGHNT and CDR2 is YYREEE (reference sequence). CDR3 protein: CASSLGPAGAEYEQYF. DNA of the CDR3: TGTGCCAGCAGCTTGGGCCCAGCGGGGGCGGAATACGAGCAGTACTTC.

This clone was detected only once. CDR3 region: CASSLRPTGVTNEKLFF. CDR3 coding DNA: TGCGCCAGCAGCTTGAGGCCGACAGGGGTGACTAATGAAAAACTGTTTTTT. J is TRBJ1-4 and V is TRBV5-1, with TRBD1 matching 8 bases. The ends lost 1 base at V and 2 bases at J; junction bases unmatched: 7. The CDR3 length is 17 residues. Germline assignment: CDR1 SGHRS and CDR2 YFSETQ. Supplemented by reference TRBV5-1 and TRBJ1-4, the full variable domain reads KAGVTQTPRYLIKTRGQQVTLSCSPISGHRSVSWYQQTPGQGLQFLFEYFSETQRNKGNFPGRFSGRQFSNSRSEMNVSTLELGDSALYLCASSLRPTGVTNEKLFFGSGTQLSVL.

This clone was seen just once. The chain has TRBV2 and TRBJ1-4; the match to TRBD1 covers 11 bases. The V segment lost 11 bases and the J segment 5 bases; nucleotides outside the gene matches: 10. Germline V gene lookup returns CDR1 SNHLY and CDR2 FYNNEI. This CDR3 is built from 15 residues. The CDR3 protein is CAGRRGDRGNEKLFF. For the CDR3, the DNA is TGTGCCGGACGGAGGGGGGACAGGGGGAATGAAAAACTGTTTTTT.

The genes are TRBV7-9 and TRBJ1-3; D unresolved. V was shortened by 1 base and J by 0 bases, with 10 bases between the two germline ends. Germline lookup yields CDR1 SEHNR and CDR2 FQNEAQ (reference sequence). This CDR3 has 16 residues. DNA of the CDR3: TGTGCCAGCAGCTTAGGCGGGGAATACTCTGGAAACACCATATATTTT. Amino acid sequence: CASSLGGEYSGNTIYF.

The chain combines TRBV2 with TRBJ1-2, with a weak D call TRBD1 (5 bases). Germline V gives CDR1 SNHLY, CDR2 FYNNEI. Trimming removed 2 bases from V and 0 bases from J, with 13 bases in between. This CDR3 comprises 16 residues. The CDR3 loop reads CASSESRTRANYGYTF. CDR3 sequence (DNA): TGTGCCAGCAGTGAATCCAGGACAAGAGCTAACTATGGCTACACCTTC.

The chain recombines TRBV7-9 with TRBJ1-3, with 7 positions matching TRBD1. The CDR3 contains 17 residues. Germline assignment: CDR1 SEHNR and CDR2 FQNEAQ (reference sequence). V gave up 0 bases and J gave up 4 bases; unmatched junction bases: 9. CDR3 residues: CASSLALVGGDGNTIYF. Written as DNA, the CDR3 is TGTGCCAGCAGCTTAGCGCTTGTAGGGGGCGACGGAAACACCATATATTTT.

The chain has TRBV3-1 (or the pseudogene TRBV3-2) and TRBJ1-6, with TRBD1 identical over 7 bases. After removal of 2 bases from V and 8 bases from J, the junction contained 9 bases not matched to a gene. Germline V gene data show CDR1 as LGHDT and CDR2 as YNNKEL (reference sequence). The CDR3 is 16 residues long. The CDR3 nucleotides are TGTGCCAGCAGCCAATCTCCACGCAGGGGGTATTCACCCCTCCACTTT. It translates to CASSQSPRRGYSPLHF.

This clone was seen at least ten times. V and J are TRBV19 and TRBJ1-5; 9 positions agree with TRBD1. Germline CDR1 reads LNHDA; CDR2 reads SQIVND (reference sequence). The CDR3 sequence is 19 residues long. With 6 bases clipped from V and 2 bases from J, the junction kept 17 bases outside the gene matches. The CDR3 here is CASSGEGTGTIGGNQPQHF. The DNA for the CDR3 is TGTGCCAGTAGCGGAGAGGGGACAGGGACGATCGGGGGCAATCAGCCCCAGCATTTT.

This clone appeared once. The V and J genes are TRBV28 and TRBJ2-1; 9 bases agree with TRBD2. CDR3 length: 14 amino acids. J lost 7 bases, V lost 2 bases, and 3 bases had no gene match. Germline V CDR1 and CDR2: MDHEN, SYDVKM. The CDR3 coding sequence is TGTGCCAGCAGTTTAGGTAGCGGGAGAAATGAGCAGTTCTTC. Its protein is CASSLGSGRNEQFF.

V usage is TRBV19 and J usage is TRBJ2-5; 14 bases agree with TRBD2. Germline CDR1 reads LNHDA; CDR2 reads SQIVND (reference sequence). The CDR3 has 21 residues. Losses at the gene ends were 6 bases for V and 0 bases for J; bases not matched to a gene: 18. The CDR3 coding sequence is TGTGCCAGTAGCGCCCGACGACTAGCGGGGGGGCCCATTAGGGACCAAGAGACCCAGTACTTC. It translates to CASSARRLAGGPIRDQETQYF.

The CDR3 DNA follows: TGTGCCTGGACCGCGGACAGGGCGGCTCAGCCCCAGCATTTT. Translation: CAWTADRAAQPQHF. The chain carries TRBV30 and TRBJ1-5; the match to TRBD1 covers 8 bases. The J segment lost 6 bases and the V segment lost 4 bases, leaving 8 bases of the junction unmatched. CDR1 GTSNPN and CDR2 SVGIG come from the germline V gene (reference sequence). CDR3 length equals 14 residues.

V gene TRBV12-5 combines with J gene TRBJ1-4; no clear D. V gave up 6 bases and J gave up 8 bases, with 10 bases separating them. Per germline, CDR1 LGHNT and CDR2 FRNRAP. CDR3 length: 12 amino acids. The DNA of the CDR3 is TGTGCTAGTGGCCGCGGTCGGGAAAAACTGTTTTTT. Encoded protein: CASGRGREKLFF.

The chain employs TRBV5-1 and TRBJ2-1, with 11 bases that match TRBD2. The CDR3 has 14 amino acids. Germline V CDR1 and CDR2: SGHRS, YFSETQ. V lost 3 bases to trimming and J lost 12 bases; unmatched junction nucleotides: 8. The CDR3, as DNA: TGCGCCAGCAGCTCGGGACTAGCGGTCCCTTGGCAGTTCTTC. Translation gives CASSSGLAVPWQFF.

This rearrangement joins TRBV10-3 to TRBJ2-7; 14 nucleotides agree with TRBD2. CDR3 length: 15 residues. The germline V gene encodes CDR1 ENHRY and CDR2 SYGVKD. V lost 3 bases and J lost 3; bases outside the gene matches: 1. The CDR3 bases are TGTGCCATCAGTGACGGGACTAGCGGGAGCTACGAGCAGTACTTC. Translated: CAISDGTSGSYEQYF.

Only a few counts were recorded for this clone. The chain employs TRBV6-5 and TRBJ1-5, with TRBD1 matching over 7 bases. The CDR3 is made up of 14 amino acids. The germline V gene encodes CDR1 MNHEY and CDR2 SVGAGI. V lost 7 bases, J lost 5 bases, and 8 bases stayed unmatched. CDR3 region: CASNRDSGYQPQHF. CDR3 nucleotide sequence: TGTGCCAGCAACCGGGACAGCGGATATCAGCCCCAGCATTTT.

The V and J genes are TRBV6-5 and TRBJ1-2, with D tentatively TRBD1 (6 bases). V was shortened by 6 bases and J by 2 bases, with 16 bases between the two germline ends. CDR1 and CDR2 (germline): MNHEY, SVGAGI. This CDR3 has 15 residues. The CDR3 protein is CASRPLLTGNYGYTF. As DNA, the CDR3 is TGTGCCAGCAGACCCCTCCTAACAGGGAACTATGGCTACACCTTC.

The rearrangement uses TRBV20-1 and TRBJ2-3, with 12 positions matching TRBD2. CDR3 size: 15 residues. With 3 bases clipped from V and 5 bases from J, the junction kept 6 bases outside the gene matches. Germline V gene lookup returns CDR1 DFQATT and CDR2 SNEGSKA (reference sequence). The CDR3: CSASTTSGRGDTQYF. In nucleotides, the CDR3 is TGCAGTGCTAGTACGACTAGCGGGAGAGGAGATACGCAGTATTTT.

This CDR3 reads CASSETGNSNQPQHF. The CDR3 region has the DNA TGTGCCAGCAGCGAGACAGGGAATAGCAATCAGCCCCAGCATTTT. The rearrangement uses TRBV6-5 and TRBJ1-5; 7 nucleotides agree with TRBD1. The CDR3 runs to 15 residues. Germline lookup yields CDR1 MNHEY and CDR2 SVGAGI. Losses at the gene ends were 6 bases for V and 0 bases for J; bases not matched to a gene: 5.

The rearrangement uses TRBV5-4 and TRBJ1-2; tentative D call: TRBD1 (5 bases). There are 14 residues in the CDR3. The V end was cut by 0 bases, the J end by 8 bases, with 14 bases between. Germline V CDR1 and CDR2: SGHNT, YYREEE (reference sequence). The CDR3 nucleotides are TGTGCCAGCAGCTTGGATCCGGCAGGGCCCGGCTACACCTTC. Protein: CASSLDPAGPGYTF. The whole variable domain, filled in from reference TRBV5-4 and TRBJ1-2, reads ETGVTQSPTHLIKTRGQQVTLRCSSQSGHNTVSWYQQALGQGPQFIFQYYREEENGRGNFPPRFSGLQFPNYSSELNVNALELDDSALYLCASSLDPAGPGYTFGSGTRLTVV.

The chain combines TRBV6-2 or TRBV6-3 with TRBJ1-2; 7 bases align to TRBD1. V was pared by 5 bases and J by 5 bases, with 11 bases of the junction left unmatched. Looked up from germline, CDR1 is MNHEY and CDR2 is SVGEGT. The CDR3 is 15 residues long. CDR3 in amino acids: CASSNLRQGSYGYTF. Here the CDR3 DNA reads TGTGCCAGCAGTAACCTAAGACAGGGCTCGTATGGCTACACCTTC.